The 22 T cell receptor beta chains given below trace back to one sample, sequenced in a study of blood T cell repertoires in COVID-19. Sequencing used immunoSEQ multiplex PCR; TCRdb keeps in-frame clones, though not all of them. This table holds roughly 200,000 clones, roughly 80% found once. Sequenced material: peripheral blood. The receptors stem from a woman in her 40s with COVID-19, enrolled during active disease.

The CDR3, as DNA: TGTGCCAGCAGCTTATGGCGACAGGAGAACACTGAAGCTTTCTTT. This translates into CASSLWRQENTEAFF. The chain carries TRBV11-2 and TRBJ1-1; D may be TRBD1 (6 bases). CDR3 length: 15 amino acids. CDR1 is SGHAT and CDR2 is FQNNGV in the germline V gene. Deletions cut 2 bases from V and 1 base from J, with 11 bases between.

The chain carries TRBV13 and TRBJ2-1; 7 bases are shared with TRBD1. V lost 0 bases to trimming and J lost 6 bases; unmatched junction nucleotides: 5. CDR1 and CDR2 (germline): PRHDT, FYEKMQ (reference sequence). The CDR3 covers 15 residues. CDR3 nucleotides: TGTGCCAGCAGCTTAGGCTTGACAGGGAGCAATGAGCAGTTCTTC. Its protein product is CASSLGLTGSNEQFF.

This clone has a handful of counts. V usage is TRBV19 and J usage is TRBJ1-1; 7 bases align to TRBD1. The J segment lost 1 base and the V segment lost 7 bases, leaving 3 bases of the junction unmatched. The CDR3 extends over 13 amino acids. Germline CDR1 is LNHDA and CDR2 is SQIVND (reference sequence). The CDR3 coding sequence is TGTGCCAGTAAAAACAGGGGGAACACTGAAGCTTTCTTT. Translating gives CASKNRGNTEAFF.

The chain has TRBV28 and TRBJ1-5; 9 bases align to TRBD1. Germline V gives CDR1 MDHEN, CDR2 SYDVKM. V was pared by 3 bases and J by 8 bases, with 11 bases of the junction left unmatched. The CDR3 extends over 16 amino acids. Written as DNA, the CDR3 is TGTGCCAGCAGTTTTGTGGGGACAGGGCGGAAGGAGCCCCAGCATTTT. This translates into CASSFVGTGRKEPQHF. Full variable domain (rest looked up from reference TRBV28 and TRBJ1-5): DVKVTQSSRYLVKRTGEKVFLECVQDMDHENMFWYRQDPGLGLRLIYFSYDVKMKEKGDIPEGYSVSREKKERFSLILESASTNQTSMYLCASSFVGTGRKEPQHFGDGTRLSIL.

The CDR3, as DNA: TGCGCCAGCAGCGTCACCGGGGGATCCTACGAGCAGTACTTC. This sequence encodes CASSVTGGSYEQYF. V gene TRBV5-1 combines with J gene TRBJ2-7, with D perhaps TRBD2 (6 bases). Germline loops: CDR1 SGHRS, CDR2 YFSETQ. This CDR3 is 14 amino acids long. V lost 4 bases and J lost 1, with 12 bases in between.

The V gene is TRBV6-5, the J gene TRBJ1-5; 9 positions match TRBD1. Germline values: CDR1 MNHEY, CDR2 SVGAGI. The CDR3 is 15 amino acids. J gave up 7 bases and V 6 bases, and 10 bases lay outside the gene matches. CDR3 region: CASSVLPGQGQPQHF. The CDR3 DNA reads TGTGCCAGCAGCGTCCTTCCGGGACAGGGACAGCCCCAGCATTTT.

This clone has only one observation. The CDR3 coding sequence is TGCAGCGTTCGGAAATGGGACTTCCCCTACGAGCAGTACTTC. It encodes CSVRKWDFPYEQYF. This chain joins TRBV29-1 and TRBJ2-7, with a tentative D call TRBD2 (6 bases). The CDR3 is 14 residues long. CDR1 is SQVTM, CDR2 ANQGSEA, per germline. V lost 5 bases, J lost 2 bases, and 16 bases lay in between.

This rearrangement joins TRBV3-1 (or the pseudogene TRBV3-2) to TRBJ1-2; D perhaps matches TRBD1 (6 bases). Per germline, CDR1 LGHDT and CDR2 YNNKEL (reference sequence). This CDR3 has 14 residues. Trimming removed 5 bases from V and 2 bases from J, with 12 bases in between. The CDR3 spells CASSYRTDNYGYTF. The CDR3 nucleotides are TGTGCCAGCAGCTATCGGACAGACAACTATGGCTACACCTTC.

The V and J genes are TRBV5-4 and TRBJ2-1; a possible D gene is TRBD1 (5 bases). The CDR3 has 17 residues. V gave up 4 bases and J gave up 2 bases, with 19 bases separating them. Germline V gene data show CDR1 as SGHNT and CDR2 as YYREEE (reference sequence). The CDR3 sequence is CASSLGAQDPTYNEQFF. The CDR3 DNA reads as TGTGCCAGCAGCCTTGGGGCCCAGGACCCCACCTACAATGAGCAGTTCTTC.

The chain couples TRBV5-4 to TRBJ2-7, with 10 bases fitting TRBD1. Germline V CDR1 and CDR2: SGHNT, YYREEE (reference sequence). V dropped 2 bases and J dropped 4; count of bases not matched to a gene: 6. The length of the CDR3 is 15 residues. The CDR3 protein is CASSFFGQGVYEQYF. The CDR3, as DNA: TGTGCCAGCAGCTTTTTCGGACAGGGGGTATACGAGCAGTACTTC.

This sequence joins TRBV15 and TRBJ2-3; weak D call: TRBD2 (5 bases). From germline, CDR1 is LNHNV and CDR2 YYDKDF (reference sequence). The CDR3 consists of 13 residues. The ends were cut back, 1 base at V and 6 bases at J, with 8 bases in the middle. CDR3 coding DNA: TGTGCCACCAGCAGAGCGGGGTCGGATACGCAGTATTTT. Residues: CATSRAGSDTQYF.

The chain employs TRBV14 and TRBJ1-6; D perhaps matches TRBD1 (5 bases). Germline V gene sequence: CDR1 SGHDN, CDR2 FVKESK. V lost 0 bases to trimming and J lost 9 bases, with 12 bases between them. This CDR3 contains 15 residues. CDR3 region: CASSQETGRASPLHF. DNA of the CDR3: TGTGCCAGCAGCCAAGAGACTGGCAGGGCTTCACCCCTCCACTTT.

This clone was counted only a few times. The rearrangement links TRBV29-1 to TRBJ2-1, with D unresolved. This CDR3 region has 11 residues. V lost 5 bases and J lost 5, with 7 bases in between. From germline, CDR1 is SQVTM and CDR2 ANQGSEA. CDR3 sequence (DNA): TGCAGCGTTTGGAGCCACAATGAGCAGTTCTTC. The encoded protein is CSVWSHNEQFF.

This chain uses TRBV19 with TRBJ1-2; 8 bases line up with TRBD1. V was pared by 2 bases and J by 4 bases, with 6 bases of the junction left unmatched. The CDR3 is 15 residues long. Germline V gives CDR1 LNHDA, CDR2 SQIVND (reference sequence). In DNA, the CDR3 is TGTGCCAGTAGTATACCGGGACAGGCCATCTATGGCTACACCTTC. Translating it yields CASSIPGQAIYGYTF.

The CDR3 DNA sequence: TGTGCCAGCAGCTTACTAGTATCTGAAGCTTTCTTT. Translation: CASSLLVSEAFF. This chain joins TRBV7-9 and TRBJ1-1; D uncertain. Germline V gene sequence: CDR1 SEHNR, CDR2 FQNEAQ (reference sequence). The CDR3 is made up of 12 amino acids. The ends were cut back, 2 bases at V and 6 bases at J, with 7 bases in the middle.

The rearrangement uses TRBV7-9 and TRBJ2-1, with TRBD2 matching 13 bases. Trimming took 1 base from V and 5 from J; bases not matched to a gene: 2. The CDR3 extends over 16 amino acids. Germline CDR1 SEHNR, CDR2 FQNEAQ (reference sequence). CDR3 loop: CASSLGLAGGHNEQFF. The CDR3 DNA follows: TGTGCCAGCAGCTTAGGACTAGCGGGGGGTCACAATGAGCAGTTCTTC.

This clone was observed a handful of times. This chain connects TRBV27 to TRBJ2-7; D might be TRBD2 (6 bases). The germline CDR1 and CDR2 sequences are MNHEY and SMNVEV (reference sequence). The V and J ends lost 5 bases and 6 bases respectively, with 17 bases between them. The length of the CDR3 is 14 residues. DNA of the CDR3: TGTGCCAGCAGTGCCTCAGGGAGGCAGGTCGAGCAGTACTTC. As protein: CASSASGRQVEQYF.

This clone was recorded a few times. V gene TRBV2 combines with J gene TRBJ2-3, with D perhaps matching TRBD1 (5 bases). Looked up from germline, CDR1 is SNHLY and CDR2 is FYNNEI. The CDR3 has 15 amino acids. The germline V and J ends were trimmed by 6 bases and 2 bases, with 15 bases remaining between them. CDR3 sequence reads: CASRDQGISTDTQYF. DNA for the CDR3: TGTGCCAGCAGAGACCAGGGTATCTCCACAGATACGCAGTATTTT.

The chain has TRBV5-4 and TRBJ2-2; TRBD2 is a possible D gene (5 bases). V lost 5 bases to trimming and J lost 4 bases, with 15 bases between them. CDR3 length equals 15 residues. CDR1 and CDR2 from the germline V gene are SGHNT and YYREEE (reference sequence). CDR3 in DNA: TGTGCCAGCAGACTAGACCCTTTTGGCACCGGGGAGCTGTTTTTT. Its protein is CASRLDPFGTGELFF.

V and J are TRBV3-1 (or the pseudogene TRBV3-2) and TRBJ2-1; unclear D gene. Germline loops: CDR1 LGHDT, CDR2 YNNKEL (reference sequence). The V gene lost 4 bases and the J gene lost 4 bases, with 8 bases spanning the gap. This CDR3 is 13 amino acids long. CDR3 DNA: TGTGCCAGCAGCCCTTTTTCTTACAATGAGCAGTTCTTC. Translated: CASSPFSYNEQFF.

This chain connects TRBV23-1 to TRBJ1-2, with a possible D match to TRBD1 (5 bases). TRBV23-1 is reported as an ORF; its role is uncertain. Trimming pared 9 bases from V and 8 bases from J, leaving 22 bases between. The CDR3 is 14 amino acids. In nucleotides, the CDR3 is TGCGCCAGGGCCAGAAAGCGGGGACCTAGCGGCTACACCTTC. The encoded protein is CARARKRGPSGYTF.

CDR3 bases: TGTGCCACCAGTGACACGACAGCCTCCTACGAGCAGTACTTC. Protein product: CATSDTTASYEQYF. The V gene is TRBV24-1, the J gene TRBJ2-7; a possible D gene is TRBD1 (5 bases). CDR1 and CDR2 (germline): KGHDR, SFDVKD. V was pared by 4 bases and J by 0 bases, with 9 bases between. CDR3 length equals 14 residues.